The 31 T cell receptor beta chains reported below all come from one sample, sequenced in a study of T-cell reconstitution after alpha-beta-depleted transplantation in children. Researchers prepared the TCRbeta library using unique molecular identifiers, the study reports. Each CDR3 protein is one row after TCRdb ran MiXCR on the PCR reads. Of about 980,000 distinct CDR3 sequences in the sample, 25% to 30% were seen once. Sequencing used PBMCs, mostly from graft donor cells, obtained 360 days after TCRalphabeta/CD19-depleted stem cell transplant. The source of these receptors is a boy in the first two years of life who had a stem cell transplant for SCID, so the T cells may come from the graft donor.

The chain carries TRBV13 and TRBJ1-1; D is ambiguous. Trimming took 2 bases from V and 5 from J, leaving 12 bases between them. The CDR3 loop spans 14 amino acids. The germline CDR1 and CDR2 sequences are PRHDT and FYEKMQ (reference sequence). CDR3 residues: CASSLTETLTEAFF. As DNA, the CDR3 is TGTGCCAGCAGCTTAACCGAGACTTTAACTGAAGCTTTCTTT.

V gene TRBV9 combines with J gene TRBJ2-1; 14 bases are shared with TRBD2. Germline V gives CDR1 SGDLS, CDR2 YYNGEE. The CDR3 has 21 residues. V shed 0 bases, J shed 3 bases, and the junction held 14 bases outside the gene matches. DNA of the CDR3: TGTGCCAGCAGCGTAGACGGGGGGACTAGCGGGAGATATTACCGCTACAATGAGCAGTTCTTC. This codes for CASSVDGGTSGRYYRYNEQFF.

This clonotype has just a few counts. The chain combines TRBV4-2 with TRBJ2-5; no definite D call. Looked up from germline, CDR1 is LGHNA and CDR2 is YNFKEQ. This CDR3 is built from 14 residues. The germline V and J ends were trimmed by 0 bases and 4 bases, with 9 bases remaining between them. CDR3 region: CASSQDLAGETQYF. The CDR3 DNA sequence: TGTGCCAGCAGCCAAGATTTAGCCGGAGAGACCCAGTACTTC.

The chain combines TRBV5-1 with TRBJ1-2, with D possibly being TRBD1 (5 bases). The CDR3 spans 14 residues. V shed 0 bases and J shed 7 bases, with 13 bases lying between them. Germline V lookup: CDR1 SGHRS, CDR2 YFSETQ. CDR3 in amino acids: CASSLEAGLGGYTF. CDR3 coding DNA: TGCGCCAGCAGCTTGGAGGCAGGGCTGGGTGGCTACACCTTC.

The genes are TRBV20-1 and TRBJ2-3, with 11 bases that match TRBD2. J was trimmed by 2 bases and V by 3 bases; bases with no gene match: 4. CDR3 size: 15 residues. Germline loops: CDR1 DFQATT, CDR2 SNEGSKA (reference sequence). In nucleotides, the CDR3 is TGCAGTGCTAGTCAACTAGCGGGGGACACAGATACGCAGTATTTT. Translation gives CSASQLAGDTDTQYF.

The rearrangement joins TRBV11-2 to TRBJ2-1; 8 bases agree with TRBD2. The CDR3 is made up of 17 amino acids. With 2 bases clipped from V and 6 bases from J, the junction kept 12 bases outside the gene matches. Per the germline V gene, CDR1 is SGHAT and CDR2 is FQNNGV. The CDR3 protein is CASSLHGRGLVSNEQFF. The CDR3 DNA reads TGTGCCAGCAGCTTACATGGGAGGGGACTAGTAAGCAATGAGCAGTTCTTC.

This clonotype was detected ten times or more. The chain couples TRBV29-1 to TRBJ1-5, with 8 bases lining up with TRBD1. Germline V gives CDR1 SQVTM, CDR2 ANQGSEA. The CDR3 extends over 12 amino acids. J lost 4 bases, V lost 7 bases, and 3 bases had no gene match. The CDR3 is CSAGQGNQPQHF. Here the CDR3 DNA reads TGCAGCGCCGGACAGGGTAATCAGCCCCAGCATTTT.

The chain carries TRBV7-2 and TRBJ2-5, with 10 bases identical to TRBD2. The length of the CDR3 is 16 residues. V shed 3 bases, J shed 1 base, and the junction held 5 bases outside the gene matches. CDR1 SGHTA and CDR2 FQGNSA come from the germline V gene. CDR3: CASSFRLAGVQETQYF. The CDR3 nucleotides are TGTGCCAGCAGCTTCCGGCTAGCGGGGGTCCAAGAGACCCAGTACTTC.

The sample holds many counts of this clonotype. The chain combines TRBV13 with TRBJ2-7; D not resolved. V was pared by 5 bases and J by 2 bases, with 1 base between. The CDR3 is 10 amino acids. CDR1 and CDR2 from the germline V gene are PRHDT and FYEKMQ (reference sequence). Here the CDR3 DNA reads TGTGCCAGCAGCCCCTACGAGCAGTACTTC. Translating it yields CASSPYEQYF. The variable domain in full, completed from reference TRBV13 and TRBJ2-7, reads AAGVIQSPRHLIKEKRETATLKCYPIPRHDTVYWYQQGPGQDPQFLISFYEKMQSDKGSIPDRFSAQQFSDYHSELNMSSLELGDSALYFCASSPYEQYFGPGTRLTVT.

This clonotype showed up just once. V gene TRBV2 combines with J gene TRBJ1-1, with unresolved D. The germline V and J ends were trimmed by 8 bases and 6 bases, with 7 bases remaining between them. The CDR3 is 10 amino acids. Germline V CDR1 and CDR2: SNHLY, FYNNEI. CDR3 protein: CASLGSEAFF. The CDR3 DNA sequence: TGTGCCAGCTTGGGGTCTGAAGCTTTCTTT.

The V and J genes are TRBV3-1 and TRBJ1-1; the D is unclear. V dropped 4 bases and J dropped 1 base, with 16 bases sitting between them. The V gene's germline CDR1 is LGHDT and CDR2 YNNKEL (reference sequence). The CDR3 spans 16 residues. The CDR3 bases are TGTGCCAGCAGCCCCGGTCGTGGGGTTGGGAACACTGAAGCTTTCTTT. Translated: CASSPGRGVGNTEAFF.

This clonotype was detected only once. V and J are TRBV4-1 and TRBJ2-2; D not resolved. This CDR3 has 15 amino acids. Germline CDR1 is MGHRA and CDR2 is YSYEKL. V lost 4 bases to trimming and J lost 4 bases, with 13 bases between them. The CDR3 region is CASSPTPLGTGELFF. DNA for the CDR3: TGCGCCAGCAGCCCAACGCCCCTCGGCACCGGGGAGCTGTTTTTT.

This chain's CDR3 is CATAVGAGELFF. Written as DNA, the CDR3 is TGTGCCACCGCGGTGGGGGCCGGGGAGCTGTTTTTT. The V call is TRBV24-1, the J call TRBJ2-2; D could derive from TRBD1 or TRBD2 (5 bases each). The CDR3 runs 12 residues. Between the trimmed V and J ends, which lost 9 bases and 6 bases, there was a span of 10 bases. Germline V gives CDR1 KGHDR, CDR2 SFDVKD.

The gene calls are TRBV10-3 and TRBJ2-7; D unresolved. Germline values: CDR1 ENHRY, CDR2 SYGVKD. V shed 0 bases and J shed 3 bases, with 12 bases lying between them. CDR3 length: 15 amino acids. CDR3 amino acids: CAISESRTRNYEQYF. The DNA of the CDR3 is TGTGCCATCAGTGAGTCCAGGACCCGGAACTACGAGCAGTACTTC.

The rearrangement links TRBV9 to TRBJ2-1, with 7 bases matching TRBD2. CDR1 is SGDLS and CDR2 is YYNGEE in the germline V gene. There are 14 residues in the CDR3. The V segment lost 4 bases and the J segment 8 bases; nucleotides outside the gene matches: 9. CDR3 region: CASSQSGATDEQFF. CDR3 nucleotide sequence: TGTGCCAGCAGCCAGAGCGGGGCGACGGATGAGCAGTTCTTC.

The genes are TRBV7-6 and TRBJ2-2; 8 nucleotides align to TRBD2. Losses at the gene ends were 1 base for V and 3 bases for J; bases not matched to a gene: 4. The CDR3 contains 16 residues. CDR1 and CDR2 from the germline V gene are SGHVS and FNYEAQ. The chain's CDR3 is CASSLEIAGYTGELFF. The CDR3 DNA reads TGTGCCAGCAGCTTAGAGATAGCGGGGTACACCGGGGAGCTGTTTTTT. Using reference TRBV7-6 and TRBJ2-2 for the parts outside the CDR3, the full variable domain is GAGVSQSPRYKVTKRGQDVALRCDPISGHVSLYWYRQALGQGPEFLTYFNYEAQQDKSGLPNDRFSAERPEGSISTLTIQRTEQRDSAMYRCASSLEIAGYTGELFFGEGSRLTVL.

V gene TRBV29-1 combines with J gene TRBJ2-1; unclear D gene. The CDR3 is 14 amino acids. In germline, CDR1 is SQVTM, CDR2 ANQGSEA. The germline V and J ends were trimmed by 7 bases and 6 bases, with 19 bases remaining between them. In DNA, the CDR3 is TGCAGCGCATGCCCCTATTGGGATGGCAATGAGCAGTTCTTC. Translation gives CSACPYWDGNEQFF.

About this clonotype: The junction departs from the called germline gene at one end, perhaps through a read error. The V gene is TRBV11-2, the J gene TRBJ2-1; 13 nucleotides align to TRBD2. The CDR3 has 18 amino acids. Germline CDR1 SGHAT, CDR2 FQNNGV. Here the CDR3 reads CASTLDRLAGGPYNEQFF. CDR3 sequence (DNA): TGTGCCAGCACCTTAGACCGACTAGCGGGGGGCCCCTACAATGAGCAGTTCTTC.

This clonotype occurred a few times. The gene calls are TRBV10-3 and TRBJ2-6; D is unresolved. V lost 0 bases to trimming and J lost 0 bases, with 9 bases between them. The CDR3 covers 17 residues. Germline values: CDR1 ENHRY, CDR2 SYGVKD. The CDR3 DNA is TGTGCCATCAGTGAGTCCCCATTCTCCTCTGGGGCCAACGTCCTGACTTTC. It encodes CAISESPFSSGANVLTF.

The chain uses TRBV20-1 and TRBJ1-5; 7 nucleotides agree with TRBD1. Trimming took 4 bases from V and 6 from J; bases not matched to a gene: 6. From germline, CDR1 is DFQATT and CDR2 SNEGSKA (reference sequence). The CDR3 contains 13 residues. This chain's CDR3 is CSAIKGAGQPQHF. The DNA for the CDR3 is TGCAGTGCTATAAAGGGGGCAGGTCAGCCCCAGCATTTT.

Remarks on this clonotype: A read error may be the cause here, since a much bigger clone is one base away. The V call is TRBV20-1, the J call TRBJ2-7; 7 positions match TRBD1. V lost 5 bases and J lost 2; bases outside the gene matches: 3. The germline V gene encodes CDR1 DFQATT and CDR2 SNEGSKA (reference sequence). This CDR3 is built from 12 residues. Here the CDR3 DNA reads TGCAGTGCTGCCGGGACAGCCTACGAGCAGTACTTC. It specifies CSAAGTAYEQYF.

This clonotype was recorded at least ten times. The V and J genes are TRBV5-1 and TRBJ2-1; 9 bases fit TRBD2. The V gene's germline CDR1 is SGHRS and CDR2 YFSETQ. V dropped 4 bases and J dropped 4; count of bases not matched to a gene: 6. This CDR3 is built from 15 residues. CDR3 DNA sequence: TGCGCCAGCAGCCCAGCCCTAGCGGGGTACAATGAGCAGTTCTTC. Protein: CASSPALAGYNEQFF.

The J gene is TRBJ1-5, the V gene TRBV4-1; 9 bases map to TRBD1. The CDR3 is 14 residues long. Germline V gene sequence: CDR1 MGHRA, CDR2 YSYEKL. V trimming: 4 bases; J trimming: 6 bases; junction bases outside the gene matches: 4. The CDR3 here is CASSRTGGSQPQHF. The CDR3 bases are TGCGCCAGCAGCCGTACAGGGGGCAGTCAGCCCCAGCATTTT.

This clonotype was recorded a few times. This chain connects TRBV27 to TRBJ2-1; D possibly corresponds to TRBD2 (5 bases). The V gene lost 8 bases and the J gene lost 10 bases, with 12 bases spanning the gap. CDR3 length equals 11 residues. CDR1 MNHEY and CDR2 SMNVEV come from the germline V gene (reference sequence). Here the CDR3 DNA reads TGTGCCAGCGAAATAGGAGGCGAGCAGTTCTTC. It specifies CASEIGGEQFF.

This chain connects TRBV20-1 to TRBJ2-5; tentatively, D is TRBD2 (6 bases). Trimming cost V 5 bases and J 2 bases, with 12 bases left between them. CDR1 and CDR2 from the germline V gene are DFQATT and SNEGSKA (reference sequence). The CDR3 sequence is 13 residues long. CDR3 DNA: TGCAGTGCTCTTCCGGGACTTCAAGAGACCCAGTACTTC. It codes for CSALPGLQETQYF.

The sample holds a few counts of this clonotype. In DNA form, the CDR3 reads TGCAGTGCTAGGGCCGGCCAAGAGACCCAGTACTTC. Its translation is CSARAGQETQYF. The genes are TRBV20-1 and TRBJ2-5; D unresolved. Trimming took off 3 bases at V and 1 base at J, with 6 bases between the two ends. Per the germline V gene, CDR1 is DFQATT and CDR2 is SNEGSKA (reference sequence). This CDR3 has 12 residues.

This chain joins TRBV20-1 and TRBJ2-5, with D perhaps TRBD2 (6 bases). The germline V gene has CDR1 DFQATT and CDR2 SNEGSKA (reference sequence). Trimming removed 4 bases from V and 0 bases from J, with 6 bases in between. The CDR3 spans 12 residues. The DNA of the CDR3 is TGCAGTGCTAAGCGGGACCAAGAGACCCAGTACTTC. As protein: CSAKRDQETQYF.

V gene TRBV15 combines with J gene TRBJ1-5; TRBD1 aligns across 8 bases. Trimming cost V 5 bases and J 2 bases; bases outside gene matches: 5. CDR1 and CDR2 (germline): LNHNV, YYDKDF (reference sequence). The CDR3 has 15 amino acids. The CDR3 nucleotides read TGTGCCACCAGCCGGACAGGGTCCGGCAATCAGCCCCAGCATTTT. The encoded protein is CATSRTGSGNQPQHF.

This clonotype has a handful of counts. This chain uses TRBV12-3 or TRBV12-4 with TRBJ1-1; a possible D gene is TRBD1 (6 bases). V lost 8 bases to trimming and J lost 1 base, with 11 bases between them. This CDR3 contains 13 residues. For the CDR3, the DNA is TGTGCCAGCGGGGGGGGCCCGAACACTGAAGCTTTCTTT. Translating it yields CASGGGPNTEAFF.

This chain connects TRBV7-6 to TRBJ2-5; D is perhaps TRBD1 or TRBD2 (6 bases each). Looked up from germline, CDR1 is SGHVS and CDR2 is FNYEAQ. The CDR3 is 16 residues long. V lost 6 bases, J lost 2 bases, and 19 bases lay in between. The chain's CDR3 is CASSSPRGRHQETQYF. The CDR3 DNA is TGTGCCAGCAGTTCCCCTAGGGGGAGGCATCAAGAGACCCAGTACTTC. Full variable domain (outside the CDR3, taken from reference TRBV7-6 and TRBJ2-5): GAGVSQSPRYKVTKRGQDVALRCDPISGHVSLYWYRQALGQGPEFLTYFNYEAQQDKSGLPNDRFSAERPEGSISTLTIQRTEQRDSAMYRCASSSPRGRHQETQYFGPGTRLLVL.

This clonotype was recorded only once. The chain employs TRBV19 and TRBJ2-1, with 9 bases aligning to TRBD1. The CDR3 runs 15 residues. Looked up from germline, CDR1 is LNHDA and CDR2 is SQIVND (reference sequence). Trimming at V came to 6 bases and at J to 6 bases, leaving 9 bases not matched to a gene. CDR3 in amino acids: CASSPRRTGVNEQFF. CDR3 bases: TGTGCCAGTAGCCCTCGGAGGACAGGGGTCAATGAGCAGTTCTTC.